Listed here are 8 T cell receptor beta chains from one sample, sequenced in a study of cytomegalovirus exposure and HLA in healthy donors. 13 Jbeta primers and 60 Vbeta primers were used for the PCR. Method: immunoSEQ multiplex PCR; TCRdb's copy keeps in-frame clones and lacks some. The sample contains fewer than 200,000 clones, roughly a tenth of which appear only once. What was sequenced was PBMCs. All receptors come from a woman aged 25 to 45 in good health and CMV-seropositive.

With regard to this clone: A read error may account for a junction end that differs from germline. This chain connects TRBV5-1 to TRBJ1-1; no clear D gene. This CDR3 is built from 14 residues. Germline V lookup: CDR1 SGHRS, CDR2 YFSETQ. CDR3 amino acids: CAGRPDLRNTEAFF. The CDR3 nucleotides read TGCGCCGGCAGACCCGACTTAAGGAACACTGAAGCTTTCTTT.

Of note for this clone: One end of the junction does not line up with germline, which may come from a read error. As DNA, the CDR3 is TGCGCCACCAGCGTGGGGCCGTCTAGCGGGGGATACGAGCAGTACTTC. Translating it yields CATSVGPSSGGYEQYF. The chain joins TRBV5-1 to TRBJ2-7, with 10 bases identical to TRBD2. This CDR3 is built from 16 residues. Germline V lookup: CDR1 SGHRS, CDR2 YFSETQ. The full variable domain, its missing parts supplied by reference TRBV5-1 and TRBJ2-7, is KAGVTQTPRYLIKTRGQQVTLSCSPISGHRSVSWYQQTPGQGLQFLFEYFSETQRNKGNFPGRFSGRQFSNSRSEMNVSTLELGDSALYLCATSVGPSSGGYEQYFGPGTRLTVT.

The rearrangement links TRBV19 to TRBJ2-1; TRBD2 agrees at 9 bases. Germline V gene sequence: CDR1 LNHDA, CDR2 SQIVND (reference sequence). V lost 4 bases and J lost 5; bases outside the gene matches: 6. CDR3 length: 15 amino acids. DNA of the CDR3: TGTGCCAGTAGTAGTGCGGGAGGGTTACACAATGAGCAGTTCTTC. This gives the protein CASSSAGGLHNEQFF.

V and J are TRBV30 and TRBJ2-7, with TRBD2 identical over 10 bases. Germline-derived CDR1 and CDR2 are GTSNPN and SVGIG (reference sequence). The V gene end was trimmed by 7 bases and the J gene end by 4 bases; junction bases not matched to a gene: 16. The CDR3 consists of 16 residues. CDR3 coding DNA: TGTGCCTCCCGGGATACAAGCGGGAGGGCCGGGTACGAGCAGTACTTC. This translates into CASRDTSGRAGYEQYF.

This clone was seen a few times. In DNA form, the CDR3 reads TGCGCCAGCAGCCAAGATCTAGGGACTGGTGGAAACACCATATATTTT. Its translation: CASSQDLGTGGNTIYF. The genes are TRBV4-1 and TRBJ1-3, with a tentative D call TRBD1 (5 bases). CDR3 length: 16 residues. V was pared by 0 bases and J by 3 bases, with 12 bases between. Germline values: CDR1 MGHRA, CDR2 YSYEKL.

The chain recombines TRBV13 with TRBJ1-1, with 8 bases matching TRBD1. Unmatched junction bases numbered 3, after V lost 7 bases and J lost 2 bases. The CDR3 loop spans 13 amino acids. CDR1 is PRHDT, CDR2 FYEKMQ, per germline (reference sequence). In DNA form, the CDR3 reads TGTGCCAGCACGGGACAGGAAAACACTGAAGCTTTCTTT. It encodes CASTGQENTEAFF. The whole variable domain, filled in from reference TRBV13 and TRBJ1-1, reads AAGVIQSPRHLIKEKRETATLKCYPIPRHDTVYWYQQGPGQDPQFLISFYEKMQSDKGSIPDRFSAQQFSDYHSELNMSSLELGDSALYFCASTGQENTEAFFGQGTRLTVV.

This clone came up a few times. V usage is TRBV6-4 and J usage is TRBJ1-5; no reliable D call. V lost 0 bases, J lost 3 bases, and 9 bases lay in between. This CDR3 comprises 15 residues. Germline CDR1 is MRHNA and CDR2 is SNTAGT. CDR3 amino acids: CASSDSAGSNQPQHF. The CDR3 DNA is TGTGCCAGCAGTGACTCGGCAGGCTCCAATCAGCCCCAGCATTTT.

This clone came up a few times. The V gene is TRBV30, the J gene TRBJ1-2; 7 nucleotides line up with TRBD1. V trimming: 3 bases; J trimming: 3 bases; junction bases outside the gene matches: 10. This CDR3 has 15 amino acids. Germline V gene data show CDR1 as GTSNPN and CDR2 as SVGIG (reference sequence). CDR3: CAWRRDEGAYYGYTF. The CDR3 coding sequence is TGTGCCTGGAGGCGCGATGAGGGGGCATACTATGGCTACACCTTC.